What follows describes a single T cell receptor (beta chain). Antigen unknown. CDR1 LNHNV and CDR2 YYDKDF come from the germline V gene (reference sequence). V lost 4 bases and J lost 4, with 10 bases in between. The CDR3 contains 13 residues. This sample was taken from a study of shared clonotypes between healthy human individuals. Study-wide points: The generation probabilities recorded for non-shared clonotypes fell below those of clonotypes shared by all four donors.

Assay used: immunoSEQ multiplex PCR; TCRdb lists only in-frame clones, some missing. The repertoire holds approximately 530,000 clones, with around 95% as singletons. The source material was naive CD4+ T cells sorted from blood. Subset of the sample: CD45RA+ positively selected. The clonotype was recovered from a woman between 25 and 40 years old in good health. This rearrangement joins TRBV15 to TRBJ1-2, with D perhaps TRBD1 (5 bases). CDR3 region: CATSTATAYGYTF. For the CDR3, the DNA is TGTGCCACCAGCACCGCGACAGCCTATGGCTACACCTTC.